Judged by frequency, the clone carrying this T cell receptor beta chain is medium-sized. Antigen: not known. Each sample's input was 200 to 250 ng genomic DNA, roughly 40,000 genome equivalents. TRB rearrangements were amplified by touch-down multiplex PCR with mixed TRB-A/B primers. TCRdb reprocessed the multiplex PCR reads, keeping one entry per CDR3 protein, no DNA. The repertoire table contains about 15,000 distinct CDR3 sequences. Germline V gives CDR1 GTSNPN, CDR2 SVGIG (reference sequence). The length of the CDR3 is 14 residues. The data stem from a study of T cell clusters in autoimmune cytopenias. Study-wide points: TRB repertoire shifts in secondary cytopenia and chronic lymphocytic leukemia mostly reflected lymphoma, not autoimmunity. Active autoimmune hepatitis patients had approximately 3.2-fold fewer exclusive TRB clusters than healthy donors.

The clonotype was recovered from a human donor with an autoimmune cytopenia or autoimmune hepatitis (not recorded which). The rearrangement uses TRBV30 and TRBJ2-1; TCRdb reports TRBD2, a call that lacks DNA to check it against. Input material: peripheral blood. The CDR3 here is CAWSGDSGTNEQFF.